The 2 T cell receptor beta chains below were found in one sample sequenced in a study of T cells after yellow fever vaccination. TCRdb reanalysed the 5' RACE reads using MiXCR and keeps one entry per CDR3 protein. The table includes some 390,000 distinct CDR3 sequences, over 15% detected once. This material consisted of PBMCs, taken before the yellow fever booster vaccination. The receptors originated from a man in his late teens or twenties who received the YFV17D yellow fever vaccine.

This clonotype was seen only a few times. This chain connects TRBV4-1 to TRBJ2-1; perhaps D is TRBD1 or TRBD2 (7 bases each). The CDR3 length is 15 residues. Between the trimmed V and J ends, which lost 3 bases and 7 bases, there was a span of 16 bases. Germline lookup yields CDR1 MGHRA and CDR2 YSYEKL. The CDR3 bases are TGCGCCAGCAGCCATTGGCAGGGGGGGGATAATGAGCAGTTCTTC. The encoded protein is CASSHWQGGDNEQFF.

The chain recombines TRBV5-1 with TRBJ1-1, with D unclear. The ends were cut back, 3 bases at V and 2 bases at J, with 8 bases in the middle. CDR3 size: 13 residues. Germline CDR1 and CDR2: SGHRS and YFSETQ. The CDR3 DNA reads as TGCGCCAGCAGCTGGGATTCTAACACTGAAGCTTTCTTT. This codes for CASSWDSNTEAFF.